This T cell receptor (beta chain) stems from a study of blood T cell repertoires in COVID-19 (dated by TCRdb to the early 2020s). Background on the whole study: The collaborator samples originated in the United States, Italy and Spain and spanned the acute and convalescent phases of COVID-19. A de-identified subject ID, COVID-19 status, age in years and sex were almost always included in the sample metadata. Where HLA class I and class II types were available, the types were taken from metadata supplied by the sample provider, not from assay-based typing. Samples were obtained from the ongoing ImmuneRACE study (first 160 participants) and from 1,254 subjects provided by 6 global collaborators. The material from the prospective study consisted of cDNA or gDNA derived from T cells, B-cell-depleted T cells, or PBMCs. The repertoires were released in a freely available public database meant as a resource for research on the immune response to SARS-CoV-2. The dataset comprised deeply sampled blood TCRbeta repertoires from subjects exposed to, actively infected with, or recovered from COVID-19.

As concerns this clone: The antigen it recognizes is unknown. The record has no base qualities; no much larger clone is one base away.

Enrolling through a virtual design, the prospective study's participants ranged in age from roughly 18 to 95 years and lived across roughly 24 United States geographic areas. Cohort assignment in the prospective study relied on participant-reported clinical history from a screening survey and a study questionnaire. Recovered participants in ImmuneRACE Cohort 3 were defined by two consecutive negative NP/OP PCR tests, clearance by a healthcare professional, or resolution of symptoms. Each participant in the prospective study had whole blood, serum and a nasopharyngeal or oropharyngeal swab collected by mobile phlebotomists. Additional blood draws and questionnaires over an approximately 2-month period could optionally be provided by prospective study participants. Before DNA extraction, blood samples from the prospective study were shipped at room temperature or frozen. Overall results and qualifications from the work: How much clinical and demographic metadata was included differed by source and by participant, and the metadata was provided uncurated.

TCRbeta CDR3 regions were amplified from genomic DNA using the immunoSEQ Assay, a bias-controlled multiplex PCR. For the original study's pipeline: Nucleated cell counts per sample were estimated from amplification of reference gene primers within the assay. To quantify the absolute abundance of each unique TCRbeta CDR3 rearrangement, sequence reads were collapsed and filtered. Productive Simpson clonality was computed per sample as the square root of Simpson's diversity index over productive rearrangements. The table was pulled from immuneACCESS by TCRdb, which kept in-frame rearrangements only. Such tables lose some clones; where checked, under half of the loss comes from unresolved V genes, and the rest has no known cause. V and J calls and clone size come straight from that table; D and trimming were deduced from the DNA. The sample table holds roughly 160,000 clones, of which 75% to 90% were seen once. 10% to 15% of the sample is in the top ten clones.

V sheds 0 bases and J sheds 2 bases, leaving 10 bases between their ends. The germline V gene specifies SGHRS as CDR1 and YFSETQ as CDR2. There are 15 amino acids in the CDR3, from cysteine to phenylalanine inclusive. The CDR3 DNA has 45 bases and is translated from base 1. The sequence was collected from a woman in her fifties or sixties who had recovered from COVID-19. The chain uses TRBV5-1 and TRBJ2-3; no D segment can be confidently identified. The sequencing sample was made of PBMCs or T cells enriched from blood (not recorded which). The CDR3 protein: CASSLDAKTTDTQYF. The DNA is TGCGCCAGCAGCTTGGATGCTAAAACCACAGATACGCAGTATTTT. Outside the CDR3, residues come from the reference TRBV5-1 and TRBJ2-3 proteins, so the full variable domain is: KAGVTQTPRYLIKTRGQQVTLSCSPISGHRSVSWYQQTPGQGLQFLFEYFSETQRNKGNFPGRFSGRQFSNSRSEMNVSTLELGDSALYLCASSLDAKTTDTQYFGPGTRLTVL.